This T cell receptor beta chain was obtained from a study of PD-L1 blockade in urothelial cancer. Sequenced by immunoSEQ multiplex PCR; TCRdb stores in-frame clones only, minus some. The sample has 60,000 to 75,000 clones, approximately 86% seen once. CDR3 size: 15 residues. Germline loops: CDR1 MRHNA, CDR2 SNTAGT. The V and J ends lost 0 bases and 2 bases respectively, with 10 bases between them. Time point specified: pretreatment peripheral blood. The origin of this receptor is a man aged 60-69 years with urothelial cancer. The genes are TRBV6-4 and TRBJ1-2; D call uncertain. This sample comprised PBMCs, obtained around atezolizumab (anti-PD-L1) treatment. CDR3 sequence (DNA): TGTGCCAGCAGTGACTCCCATGGAGGGAACTATGGCTACACCTTC. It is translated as CASSDSHGGNYGYTF.